The source of this T cell receptor beta chain is a study of blood T cells in healthy people across ages. The CDR3 runs 15 residues. Trimming removed 1 base at V and 4 bases at J, with 13 bases between. Germline V gene data show CDR1 as SGHTA and CDR2 as FQGNSA. Primed by a sample-barcoded 5' primer and a J-beta primer mix, a second PCR proceeded for roughly 6 to 12 cycles. In TCRdb, the 5' RACE reads were re-called with MiXCR into one record per CDR3 protein. The sample lists fewer than 800,000 distinct CDR3 sequences, approximately 50% occurring once. The receptor's source is an older woman in good health. The chain carries TRBV7-2 and TRBJ2-5; D gene unclear. The specimen was blood. The CDR3 DNA follows: TGTGCCAGCAGCTTAGTACCCGGTGTTGGAGAGACCCAGTACTTC. This codes for CASSLVPGVGETQYF.